This paragraph reports one T cell receptor beta chain. The antigen is undetermined. Each of the donors was a healthy bone marrow donor. Amplification used 60 Vbeta primers and 13 Jbeta primers. The repertoire was sequenced with immunoSEQ multiplex PCR; TCRdb's copy has only in-frame clones and lacks some. The sample carries approximately 160,000 clones, roughly 79% recorded once. This record belongs to a study of cytomegalovirus exposure and HLA in healthy donors. As for the study in general: The Caucasian-associated ancestry cluster contained 81% of the 300 to 450 genotyped donors.

Study-wide points: One variant, a missense change in DCLRE1C, was linked in a later analysis to TCR beta V- and J-gene trimming. In an earlier analysis, most TCR beta V segments were productive about 87% or about 30% of the time.

The TCR was taken from a male donor in good health and CMV-seropositive. The sample comprised PBMCs.

The DNA for the CDR3 is TGCGCCAGCAGCTGGGATGGGGGGGAATATGGCTACACCTTC. The encoded protein is CASSWDGGEYGYTF. This chain uses TRBV5-1 with TRBJ1-2; possible D gene TRBD1, 5 bases. Trimming took off 3 bases at V and 5 bases at J, with 14 bases between the two ends. In germline, CDR1 is SGHRS, CDR2 YFSETQ. This CDR3 has 14 amino acids.